This TCR beta chain was found in a study of T cell responses to AZD1222 COVID-19 vaccine. Points from the study as a whole: There were mostly white British donors and more females than males, and clonal diversity was possibly underestimated. Spike as a whole was targeted by vaccine-associated CD4 TCRs, dominant at 160-218 and 743-854. Increases in Spike-specific TCR breadth and depth were seen after two AZD1222 doses.

Concerning this clone: No antigen is known for it.

CDR1 and CDR2 from the germline V gene are SNHLY and FYNNEI. The CDR3 is 13 residues long. J gave up 9 bases and V 6 bases, and 10 bases lay outside the gene matches. Clones were sequenced by immunoSEQ multiplex PCR, and TCRdb holds only the in-frame ones, with some missing. Of 100,000 or so clones detected, roughly 84% appear once; the ten largest clones hold 15% to 20%. The chain carries TRBV2 and TRBJ2-5, with 7 bases that match TRBD2. The material sequenced was peripheral blood, taken on day 0 of AZD1222 vaccination. This clonotype was obtained from an adult in good health. CDR3 bases: TGTGCCAGCAGCGAGGCGGTTCGGGGGGCCCAGTACTTC. Residues: CASSEAVRGAQYF. Looking up the rest from reference TRBV2 and TRBJ2-5 gives the full variable domain: EPEVTQTPSHQVTQMGQEVILRCVPISNHLYFYWYRQILGQKVEFLVSFYNNEISEKSEIFDDQFSVERPDGSNFTLKIRSTKLEDSAMYFCASSEAVRGAQYFGPGTRLLVL.